This TCR beta chain was retrieved from a study of neurological immune-mediated disorders. There are many counts of this clonotype. Trimming cost V 1 base and J 7 bases, with 2 bases left between them. The CDR3 spans 12 residues. From germline, CDR1 is MNHEY and CDR2 SVGAGI. MiXCR, run by TCRdb on the 5' RACE reads, gives a single entry per CDR3 protein. The table records tens of thousands of distinct CDR3 sequences, around 3.5% of them present only once. This clonotype was obtained from a woman under 40 with multiple sclerosis. V and J are TRBV6-5 and TRBJ1-6; D not certain. The sample consisted of PBMCs. In nucleotides, the CDR3 is TGTGCCAGCAGTTACTACAATTCACCCCTCCACTTT. The encoded protein is CASSYYNSPLHF.